The 12 T cell receptor beta chains presented below share a single source sample, sequenced in a study of sequential checkpoint blockade in melanoma (dated by TCRdb to about 2019). The treatment or condition label for this specimen denotes: randomized to nivolumab then ipilimumab (arm A) or the reverse (arm B). Preparation of the library involved the immunoSEQ multiplex PCR assay. Here the immuneACCESS table is served through TCRdb, limited to in-frame sequences with V and J called. Missing clones are a known gap in these copies; in checked studies unresolved V genes cover under half, and the rest lacks a known reason. The sample has just over 1,500 clones on record, roughly 24% of them singletons. The biggest ten clones account for around 8% of the sample. The specimen comprised tumor tissue (inferred from file names), sampled from a patient given nivolumab and ipilimumab in sequence. The receptors originated from a human donor with melanoma.

The chain joins TRBV6-8 to TRBJ2-7; perhaps TRBD1 as D (5 bases). The CDR3 totals 14 residues. Germline V lookup: CDR1 MNHGY, CDR2 SAAAGT. V gave up 2 bases and J gave up 2 bases, with 10 bases separating them. The CDR3 coding sequence is TGTGCCAGCAGTTACAAGGCAGGGCCCTACGAGCAGTACTTC. This codes for CASSYKAGPYEQYF.

This clone was seen more than once but under ten times. The V and J genes are TRBV11-3 and TRBJ2-3, with D perhaps matching TRBD2 (6 bases). The CDR3 covers 17 residues. With 0 bases removed from V and 4 bases from J, the gap between germline ends came to 17 bases. The germline gives CDR1 SGHNT, CDR2 YENEEA. The CDR3 here is CASSLDGPGVFADTQYF. CDR3 nucleotides: TGTGCCAGCAGCTTAGACGGGCCGGGAGTTTTTGCAGATACGCAGTATTTT.

This chain uses TRBV19 with TRBJ1-2, with D possibly being TRBD1 (6 bases). The CDR3 length is 15 residues. V lost 4 bases and J lost 8, with 20 bases in between. From germline, CDR1 is LNHDA and CDR2 SQIVND (reference sequence). This CDR3 is CASSTPRTAVEGYTF. CDR3 DNA: TGTGCCAGTAGTACCCCTCGGACAGCCGTGGAAGGCTACACCTTC.

This clone has only one observation. V gene TRBV19 combines with J gene TRBJ2-3; no clear D gene. This CDR3 is 13 amino acids long. Trimming shortened V by 1 base and J by 2 bases, and 4 bases separated the two germline ends. Germline lookup yields CDR1 LNHDA and CDR2 SQIVND (reference sequence). CDR3 region: CASSIGATDTQYF. In nucleotides, the CDR3 is TGTGCCAGTAGTATAGGGGCCACAGATACGCAGTATTTT. Full variable domain (missing parts from reference TRBV19 and TRBJ2-3): DGGITQSPKYLFRKEGQNVTLSCEQNLNHDAMYWYRQDPGQGLRLIYYSQIVNDFQKGDIAEGYSVSREKKESFPLTVTSAQKNPTAFYLCASSIGATDTQYFGPGTRLTVL.

This chain links TRBV5-1 with TRBJ2-3, with 7 positions matching TRBD2. After removal of 1 base from V and 4 bases from J, the junction contained 6 bases not matched to a gene. This CDR3 comprises 15 residues. In germline, CDR1 is SGHRS, CDR2 YFSETQ. The chain's CDR3 is CASSLLLAVSDTQYF. CDR3 coding DNA: TGCGCCAGCAGCTTGTTGCTAGCGGTTTCAGATACGCAGTATTTT.

This clone has only a few counts. The chain links TRBV6-8 to TRBJ1-5; 9 bases are a match to TRBD1. From germline, CDR1 is MNHGY and CDR2 SAAAGT. Trimming took 6 bases from V and 1 from J; bases not matched to a gene: 4. This CDR3 comprises 15 residues. The CDR3 loop reads CASRGQGHSNQPQHF. DNA of the CDR3: TGTGCCAGCAGGGGACAGGGCCACAGCAATCAGCCCCAGCATTTT.

V usage is TRBV19 and J usage is TRBJ1-1; D is uncertain. Trimming stripped 8 bases from V and 0 bases from J, with 13 bases between. The CDR3 has 14 amino acids. The germline V gene has CDR1 LNHDA and CDR2 SQIVND (reference sequence). The CDR3 coding sequence is TGTGCCAGTGGGCCACAGATAATGAACACTGAAGCTTTCTTT. Residues: CASGPQIMNTEAFF.

By proportion, this clone is medium-sized (0.01 to 0.1%). This chain uses TRBV11-3 with TRBJ2-3; TRBD1 agrees at 10 bases. The germline V gene encodes CDR1 SGHNT and CDR2 YENEEA. V shed 5 bases, J shed 4 bases, and the junction held 3 bases outside the gene matches. This CDR3 spans 14 amino acids. The CDR3 DNA is TGTGCCAGCAGCCTAGGACAGGGGGCAGATACGCAGTATTTT. Protein product: CASSLGQGADTQYF. Filled out from reference TRBV11-3 and TRBJ2-3, the complete variable domain reads EAGVVQSPRYKIIEKKQPVAFWCNPISGHNTLYWYLQNLGQGPELLIRYENEEAVDDSQLPKDRFSAERLKGVDSTLKIQPAELGDSAVYLCASSLGQGADTQYFGPGTRLTVL.

By proportion, this clone is medium-sized. The chain employs TRBV11-3 and TRBJ2-7; D may be TRBD1 (6 bases). Trimming took off 5 bases at V and 3 bases at J, with 14 bases between the two ends. Germline lookup yields CDR1 SGHNT and CDR2 YENEEA. This CDR3 has 14 amino acids. In nucleotides, the CDR3 is TGTGCCAGCAGCGGCAGGGGAAAACTCTACGAGCAGTACTTC. The encoded protein is CASSGRGKLYEQYF. The full variable domain, completed using reference TRBV11-3 and TRBJ2-7, is EAGVVQSPRYKIIEKKQPVAFWCNPISGHNTLYWYLQNLGQGPELLIRYENEEAVDDSQLPKDRFSAERLKGVDSTLKIQPAELGDSAVYLCASSGRGKLYEQYFGPGTRLTVT.

V and J are TRBV29-1 and TRBJ1-1, with unresolved D. Per the germline V gene, CDR1 is SQVTM and CDR2 is ANQGSEA. The V and J ends lost 6 bases and 3 bases respectively, with 14 bases between them. This CDR3 has 13 amino acids. The CDR3 DNA reads as TGCAGCGTCCCGGTCACGGGGTACACTGAAGCTTTCTTT. It is translated as CSVPVTGYTEAFF. Combining the CDR3 with reference TRBV29-1 and TRBJ1-1 gives the whole variable domain SAVISQKPSRDICQRGTSLTIQCQVDSQVTMMFWYRQQPGQSLTLIATANQGSEATYESGFVIDKFPISRPNLTFSTLTVSNMSPEDSSIYLCSVPVTGYTEAFFGQGTRLTVV.

V gene TRBV19 combines with J gene TRBJ1-2; TRBD1 is a possible D gene (5 bases). Germline values: CDR1 LNHDA, CDR2 SQIVND (reference sequence). CDR3 length: 13 residues. Between the trimmed V and J ends, which lost 5 bases and 4 bases, there was a span of 11 bases. DNA of the CDR3: TGTGCCAGTAGTCAGGGTACGAGCTATGGCTACACCTTC. This sequence encodes CASSQGTSYGYTF.

The rearrangement links TRBV18 to TRBJ2-1; D might be TRBD1 or TRBD2, each matching 5 bases. The CDR3 sequence is 14 residues long. Germline CDR1 is KGHSH and CDR2 is LQKENI. V lost 6 bases, J lost 10 bases, and 19 bases lay in between. The DNA for the CDR3 is TGTGCCAGCTCCCTGGGACCAGACGATCGGGAGCAGTTCTTC. Translated, it gives CASSLGPDDREQFF.